The 12 T cell receptor beta chains below come from one sample, sequenced in a study of T cell changes during pregnancy in multiple sclerosis. The assay was immunoSEQ multiplex PCR, and TCRdb's table has in-frame clones only and misses some. The table has 50,000 to 65,000 clones, approximately 95% seen once. This specimen was CD8+ T cells from peripheral blood mononuclear cells, taken in the second trimester of pregnancy. All receptors derive from a female donor with multiple sclerosis, enrolled in a pregnancy study.

This chain connects TRBV7-8 to TRBJ2-7; 8 nucleotides match TRBD1. The V segment lost 4 bases and the J segment 0 bases; nucleotides outside the gene matches: 2. The CDR3 spans 14 residues. CDR1 and CDR2 (germline): SGHVS, FQNEAQ. The chain's CDR3 is CASSSQGASYEQYF. CDR3 coding DNA: TGTGCCAGCAGCTCGCAGGGGGCCTCCTACGAGCAGTACTTC. The whole variable domain, filled in from reference TRBV7-8 and TRBJ2-7, reads GAGVSQSPRYKVAKRGQDVALRCDPISGHVSLFWYQQALGQGPEFLTYFQNEAQLDKSGLPSDRFFAERPEGSVSTLKIQRTQQEDSAVYLCASSSQGASYEQYFGPGTRLTVT.

The rearrangement uses TRBV6-5 and TRBJ2-1, with D possibly matching TRBD2 (6 bases). Trimming removed 10 bases at V and 6 bases at J, with 19 bases between. The CDR3 totals 14 residues. Germline V gene sequence: CDR1 MNHEY, CDR2 SVGAGI. The CDR3 here is CATQLLARGNEQFF. In nucleotides, the CDR3 is TGTGCCACACAGCTACTAGCACGGGGCAATGAGCAGTTCTTC.

The chain links TRBV6-5 to TRBJ2-2; possible D gene TRBD1, 6 bases. The V end lost 2 bases, the J end lost 4 bases, and 14 bases lay between the germline ends. The CDR3 extends over 16 amino acids. The germline V gene encodes CDR1 MNHEY and CDR2 SVGAGI. The CDR3 region is CASSYPQGSFTGELFF. The DNA of the CDR3 is TGTGCCAGCAGTTACCCGCAGGGGAGTTTCACCGGGGAGCTGTTTTTT.

This rearrangement joins TRBV6-5 to TRBJ1-2; 7 bases fit TRBD1. Losses at the gene ends were 2 bases for V and 7 bases for J; bases not matched to a gene: 13. The germline gives CDR1 MNHEY, CDR2 SVGAGI. This CDR3 comprises 16 residues. The CDR3 DNA is TGTGCCAGCAGTTACGGGCAGGGACAAAAGGGGGCTGGCTACACCTTC. This encodes CASSYGQGQKGAGYTF.

The chain combines TRBV7-6 with TRBJ2-7; 8 bases align to TRBD1. V gave up 1 base and J gave up 5 bases; unmatched junction bases: 7. The CDR3 has 15 amino acids. Per the germline V gene, CDR1 is SGHVS and CDR2 is FNYEAQ. In DNA form, the CDR3 reads TGTGCCAGCAGCTTAGATAGCAGGGGGCATCACGAGCAGTACTTC. It yields the protein CASSLDSRGHHEQYF.

The chain uses TRBV7-3 and TRBJ2-7, with D possibly being TRBD1 (6 bases). Germline V gene data show CDR1 as SGHTA and CDR2 as FQGTGA. The CDR3 consists of 13 residues. Trimming removed 5 bases from V and 0 bases from J, with 8 bases in between. CDR3 DNA: TGTGCCAGCAGCCCGGACAGCTCCTACGAGCAGTACTTC. Translation: CASSPDSSYEQYF.

The gene calls are TRBV5-1 and TRBJ1-1; D is uncertain. The germline V gene encodes CDR1 SGHRS and CDR2 YFSETQ. Trimming cost V 1 base and J 3 bases, with 19 bases left between them. The length of the CDR3 is 17 residues. The CDR3 reads CASSLLGSYVMDTEAFF. The CDR3 DNA follows: TGCGCCAGCAGCTTGCTGGGCAGCTACGTAATGGACACTGAAGCTTTCTTT.

The chain uses TRBV6-4 and TRBJ2-3; TRBD2 aligns across 7 bases. Germline V gene data show CDR1 as MRHNA and CDR2 as SNTAGT. After removal of 7 bases from V and 6 bases from J, the junction contained 13 bases not matched to a gene. This CDR3 spans 15 amino acids. CDR3 coding DNA: TGTGCCAGCACTTCCAGGGCTAGCGGAGGGGATACGCAGTATTTT. Amino acids: CASTSRASGGDTQYF.

The CDR3 DNA sequence: TGTGCCAGCAGTGTTAAGGTAGGGGCCGGGGGTCAGCCCCAGCATTTT. Its protein is CASSVKVGAGGQPQHF. V usage is TRBV6-1 and J usage is TRBJ1-5, with a tentative D call TRBD1 (5 bases). The V gene lost 4 bases and the J gene lost 6 bases, with 19 bases spanning the gap. The germline gives CDR1 MNHNS, CDR2 SASEGT. The CDR3 sequence is 16 residues long.

The chain recombines TRBV5-4 with TRBJ1-2; TRBD1 might be the D (5 bases). Germline V gene sequence: CDR1 SGHNT, CDR2 YYREEE (reference sequence). This CDR3 is built from 15 residues. The V end lost 3 bases, the J end lost 2 bases, and 14 bases lay between the germline ends. The CDR3 region has the DNA TGTGCCAGCAGCTACAGGCACGATCGGAACTATGGCTACACCTTC. It encodes CASSYRHDRNYGYTF.

The chain employs TRBV19 and TRBJ1-1, with D unresolved. This CDR3 has 13 residues. Germline V gives CDR1 LNHDA, CDR2 SQIVND (reference sequence). V lost 5 bases and J 1 base, leaving 8 bases between the germline ends. The CDR3 is CASSEGRNTEAFF. CDR3 nucleotide sequence: TGTGCCAGTAGTGAGGGCCGGAACACTGAAGCTTTCTTT.

This clone has a single count. The chain links TRBV7-8 to TRBJ2-3; maybe TRBD1 (6 bases). Germline V gene data show CDR1 as SGHVS and CDR2 as FQNEAQ. The CDR3 length is 17 residues. V lost 5 bases and J 2 bases, leaving 20 bases between the germline ends. The DNA of the CDR3 is TGTGCCAGCAGCCTGAGTAGAGGTACAGGGTTCACAGATACGCAGTATTTT. This gives the protein CASSLSRGTGFTDTQYF.